The 11 T cell receptor beta chains given below trace back to one sample, sequenced in a study of response to subunit inactivated influenza vaccine. TCRdb independently ran MiXCR on the RT-PCR reads; one entry per CDR3 protein. The sample has 700,000 to 800,000 distinct CDR3 sequences, about 18% seen once. Sequencing was performed on PBMCs from blood, taken more than 4 days after vaccination. These receptors were taken from a man aged 45-60 years who received an inactivated influenza vaccine.

The chain recombines TRBV7-6 with TRBJ2-5; 8 nucleotides line up with TRBD1. The CDR3 has 15 amino acids. In germline, CDR1 is SGHVS, CDR2 FNYEAQ. With V trimmed by 3 bases and J by 5 bases, 8 bases remained unmatched. Written as DNA, the CDR3 is TGTGCCAGCAGCTTGGAAGGACAGGGCCGGGAGACCCAGTACTTC. Encoded protein: CASSLEGQGRETQYF.

This clonotype appeared a few times. The chain has TRBV28 and TRBJ1-5; D perhaps matches TRBD1 (5 bases). In germline, CDR1 is MDHEN, CDR2 SYDVKM. The CDR3 sequence is 15 residues long. Trimming stripped 4 bases from V and 4 bases from J, with 14 bases between. CDR3 residues: CASSWVRPGNQPQHF. CDR3 DNA sequence: TGTGCCAGCAGTTGGGTCCGGCCAGGGAATCAGCCCCAGCATTTT.

The chain uses TRBV25-1 and TRBJ2-7; TRBD1 might be the D (6 bases). CDR3 length equals 13 residues. With 1 base removed from V and 6 bases from J, the gap between germline ends came to 10 bases. Germline V gives CDR1 MGHDK, CDR2 SYGVNS. This CDR3 reads CASSEFRGSEQYF. As DNA, the CDR3 is TGTGCCAGCAGTGAATTCAGGGGCAGCGAGCAGTACTTC.

This clonotype was counted a few times. This chain links TRBV7-8 with TRBJ2-3; 8 bases fit TRBD2. The germline CDR1 and CDR2 sequences are SGHVS and FQNEAQ. After removal of 3 bases from V and 6 bases from J, the junction contained 11 bases not matched to a gene. This CDR3 has 16 residues. The CDR3: CASSFTGGGSPDTQYF. Written as DNA, the CDR3 is TGTGCCAGCAGCTTTACAGGCGGGGGGAGTCCCGATACGCAGTATTTT.

This clonotype occurred many times. This chain links TRBV12-3 or TRBV12-4 with TRBJ1-1, with a weak D call TRBD1 (6 bases). The V end was cut by 1 base, the J end by 6 bases, with 12 bases between. CDR3 size: 14 residues. CDR3: CASSLGTVNPEAFF. Written as DNA, the CDR3 is TGTGCCAGCAGTTTAGGGACAGTAAATCCTGAAGCTTTCTTT.

In this sample, this clonotype turned up many times. This chain joins TRBV20-1 and TRBJ2-5; the match to TRBD2 covers 8 bases. With V trimmed by 6 bases and J by 2 bases, 14 bases remained unmatched. The CDR3 loop spans 16 amino acids. The germline V gene has CDR1 DFQATT and CDR2 SNEGSKA (reference sequence). CDR3 loop: CSATSRLAGIQETQYF. In DNA form, the CDR3 reads TGCAGTGCCACCTCCCGGCTAGCGGGCATACAAGAGACCCAGTACTTC.

The chain couples TRBV30 to TRBJ1-5, with D uncertain. CDR3 length: 17 amino acids. The ends were cut back, 5 bases at V and 3 bases at J, with 23 bases in the middle. CDR1 is GTSNPN and CDR2 is SVGIG in the germline V gene (reference sequence). CDR3 sequence: CAWADRASARSNQPQHF. The CDR3 DNA reads as TGTGCCTGGGCAGACCGGGCTAGTGCTCGATCCAATCAGCCCCAGCATTTT.

This clonotype was picked up a small number of times. This chain uses TRBV6-1 with TRBJ1-5, with 8 bases fitting TRBD1. The CDR3 spans 14 residues. In germline, CDR1 is MNHNS, CDR2 SASEGT. V shed 8 bases and J 5 bases; nucleotides not matched to a gene: 8. In DNA, the CDR3 is TGTGCCAGCTCAGGGGGCCCGTCTGATCAGCCCCAGCATTTT. Amino acids: CASSGGPSDQPQHF.

This clonotype was observed a handful of times. The chain is built from TRBV7-2 and TRBJ2-5; no clear D gene. The CDR3 extends over 13 amino acids. Trimming cost V 0 bases and J 5 bases, with 7 bases left between them. In germline, CDR1 is SGHTA, CDR2 FQGNSA. The CDR3 is CASSLANYETQYF. Written as DNA, the CDR3 is TGTGCCAGCAGCTTAGCGAATTACGAGACCCAGTACTTC. The full variable domain, with the rest looked up from reference TRBV7-2 and TRBJ2-5, is GAGVSQSPSNKVTEKGKDVELRCDPISGHTALYWYRQSLGQGLEFLIYFQGNSAPDKSGLPSDRFSAERTGGSVSTLTIQRTQQEDSAVYLCASSLANYETQYFGPGTRLLVL.

This clonotype has only a few counts. V usage is TRBV3-1 and J usage is TRBJ1-1; no clear D. The CDR3 loop spans 14 amino acids. Germline CDR1 reads LGHDT; CDR2 reads YNNKEL (reference sequence). V lost 1 base to trimming and J lost 0 bases, with 6 bases between them. The CDR3 DNA reads as TGTGCCAGCAGCCAAGGGTCCATGAACACTGAAGCTTTCTTT. This translates into CASSQGSMNTEAFF. Combining the CDR3 with reference TRBV3-1 and TRBJ1-1 gives the whole variable domain DTAVSQTPKYLVTQMGNDKSIKCEQNLGHDTMYWYKQDSKKFLKIMFSYNNKELIINETVPNRFSPKSPDKAHLNLHINSLELGDSAVYFCASSQGSMNTEAFFGQGTRLTVV.

The rearrangement links TRBV5-1 to TRBJ2-2; unclear D gene. CDR1 and CDR2 (germline): SGHRS, YFSETQ. V dropped 6 bases and J dropped 7 bases, with 16 bases sitting between them. The CDR3 consists of 14 residues. CDR3 in amino acids: CASTIQQMVGELFF. The CDR3 coding sequence is TGCGCCAGCACGATCCAGCAGATGGTCGGGGAGCTGTTTTTT.